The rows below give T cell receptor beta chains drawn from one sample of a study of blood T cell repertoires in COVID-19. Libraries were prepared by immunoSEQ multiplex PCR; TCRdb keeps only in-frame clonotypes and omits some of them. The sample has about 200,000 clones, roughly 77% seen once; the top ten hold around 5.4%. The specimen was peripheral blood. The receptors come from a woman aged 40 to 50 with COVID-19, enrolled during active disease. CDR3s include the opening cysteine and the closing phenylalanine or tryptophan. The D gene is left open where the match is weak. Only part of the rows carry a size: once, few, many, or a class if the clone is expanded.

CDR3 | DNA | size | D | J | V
CASTLQGAHGEQYF | TGTGCCAGCACCCTACAGGGGGCGCATGGGGAGCAGTACTTC | . | TRBD1 | TRBJ2-7 | TRBV6-5
CASMGQYYEQYF | TGTGCCAGCATGGGGCAGTACTACGAGCAGTACTTC | once | . | TRBJ2-7 | TRBV6-5
CASSSNGVVGELFF | TGTGCCAGCAGTTCTAACGGGGTGGTGGGGGAGCTGTTTTTT | . | . | TRBJ2-2 | TRBV6-5
CASSRRLEGGAYEQYF | TGCGCCAGCAGCCGCCGCCTAGAGGGAGGGGCCTACGAGCAGTACTTC | . | TRBD2 | TRBJ2-7 | TRBV4-1
CASSPDRGQPQHF | TGTGCCAGCTCACCGGACAGGGGTCAGCCCCAGCATTTT | once | TRBD1 | TRBJ1-5 | TRBV18
CASSPDTGGGETQYF | TGCGCCAGCAGCCCCGACACGGGCGGGGGAGAGACCCAGTACTTC | . | TRBD2 | TRBJ2-5 | TRBV4-3
CASSYLRDRGNQPQHF | TGTGCCAGTAGTTACTTACGGGACAGGGGCAATCAGCCCCAGCATTTT | . | TRBD1 | TRBJ1-5 | TRBV19
CASSPGTMTGELFF | TGTGCCAGCAGTCCCGGGACTATGACCGGGGAGCTGTTTTTT | once | TRBD2 | TRBJ2-2 | TRBV14
CASSPGDSPIDTQYF | TGTGCCAGCAGTCCGGGGGACAGCCCCATCGATACGCAGTATTTT | . | . | TRBJ2-3 | TRBV28
CASSDRGPPYEQYF | TGCGCCAGCAGTGACAGGGGGCCTCCCTACGAGCAGTACTTC | few | TRBD1 | TRBJ2-7 | TRBV10-2
CASSWDPLAAEAYNEQFF | TGTGCCAGCAGCTGGGATCCCCTAGCGGCTGAAGCCTACAATGAGCAGTTCTTC | . | TRBD2 | TRBJ2-1 | TRBV7-6